Described below is a single T cell receptor (beta chain) sequence and its context. Its specificity is unknown. The V segment lost 3 bases and the J segment 1 base; nucleotides outside the gene matches: 4. CDR3 length: 16 residues. Germline V gene lookup returns CDR1 MDHEN and CDR2 SYDVKM. These data come from a study of identifying expanded T cells in peripheral blood. Study-wide results and caveats: Differentially abundant clones: approximately 1.3 between replicates, roughly 16 at about two weeks, roughly 18 at four.

The repertoire was sequenced with immunoSEQ multiplex PCR; TCRdb's copy has only in-frame clones and lacks some. The sample yields 50,000 to 70,000 clones, around 87% seen once. Sequences were obtained from blood. The TCR sequence derives from a person aged 18-70 years in good health. This chain links TRBV28 with TRBJ2-2; TRBD2 matches 8 bases. The CDR3 DNA follows: TGTGCCAGCAGTTTTTCCGGGAGGGAGAACACCGGGGAGCTGTTTTTT. Translated, it gives CASSFSGRENTGELFF.